These 16 T cell receptor beta chains were all obtained from the same sample, sequenced in a study of CD8+ T cells in alopecia areata. Described treatment: oral pan-JAK inhibitor, 5-10 mg twice daily. RNA extraction and reverse transcription yielded cDNA as sequencing template. Generated by immunoSEQ multiplex PCR, the TCRdb table keeps only in-frame clones and is missing some. Here the sample spans about 290,000 clones, over 45% being singletons. Specimen: CD4+ T cells sorted from blood, collected at week 24, from a patient treated with tofacitinib. The receptors shown here come from a human donor with alopecia areata.

The chain links TRBV29-1 to TRBJ1-1; D is uncertain. From germline, CDR1 is SQVTM and CDR2 ANQGSEA. Between the trimmed V and J ends, which lost 5 bases and 1 base, there was a span of 14 bases. The CDR3 spans 14 residues. The CDR3 coding sequence is TGCAGCGTTATCCTAAGGGTCGGGAACACTGAAGCTTTCTTT. As protein: CSVILRVGNTEAFF.

In this sample, this clone turned up once. The V call is TRBV5-1, the J call TRBJ2-7, with 7 bases matching TRBD1. J lost 6 bases, V lost 4 bases, and 13 bases had no gene match. The CDR3 length is 15 residues. The germline CDR1 and CDR2 sequences are SGHRS and YFSETQ. CDR3 DNA: TGCGCCAGCAGCGCCCGACAGGGTTCGTTCGCCGAGCAGTACTTC. Translating gives CASSARQGSFAEQYF.

The V gene is TRBV28, the J gene TRBJ1-6, with 8 positions matching TRBD1. In germline, CDR1 is MDHEN, CDR2 SYDVKM. With 5 bases clipped from V and 6 bases from J, the junction kept 12 bases outside the gene matches. The CDR3 consists of 17 residues. The CDR3 nucleotides are TGTGCCAGCAGTCCCAGTCCGCGGACAGGGTTTAATTCACCCCTCCACTTT. It is translated as CASSPSPRTGFNSPLHF.

This chain joins TRBV30 and TRBJ1-4; D call uncertain. CDR3 length: 13 amino acids. Trimming took 3 bases from V and 5 from J, leaving 10 bases between them. Germline loops: CDR1 GTSNPN, CDR2 SVGIG (reference sequence). The CDR3 here is CAWSFTGNEKLFF. In DNA, the CDR3 is TGTGCCTGGAGCTTCACGGGGAATGAAAAACTGTTTTTT.

The rearrangement uses TRBV2 and TRBJ1-2; D remains ambiguous. This CDR3 has 11 amino acids. V lost 7 bases to trimming and J lost 8 bases, with 11 bases between them. The germline V gene encodes CDR1 SNHLY and CDR2 FYNNEI. The CDR3 DNA is TGTGCCAGCAAGAGAAGTAGGGGCTACACCTTC. This codes for CASKRSRGYTF.

V usage is TRBV4-1 and J usage is TRBJ2-3; no clear D. Germline V gives CDR1 MGHRA, CDR2 YSYEKL. V lost 1 base and J 2 bases, leaving 7 bases between the germline ends. The CDR3 spans 14 residues. The CDR3 bases are TGCGCCAGCAGCCAAGCGGAGAACACAGATACGCAGTATTTT. Translating gives CASSQAENTDTQYF.

The chain recombines TRBV6-1 with TRBJ2-3; D perhaps matches TRBD2 (6 bases). Per the germline V gene, CDR1 is MNHNS and CDR2 is SASEGT. The CDR3 is 14 amino acids. V was cut by 5 bases and J by 2 bases, with 11 bases left in between. CDR3 sequence: CASSFTSTTDTQYF. The CDR3 DNA sequence: TGTGCCAGCAGTTTTACTAGCACCACAGATACGCAGTATTTT.

This chain connects TRBV9 to TRBJ2-1; 7 bases line up with TRBD1. Germline loops: CDR1 SGDLS, CDR2 YYNGEE. The CDR3 spans 14 residues. Unmatched junction bases numbered 1, after V lost 1 base and J lost 3 bases. The CDR3 nucleotides are TGTGCCAGCAGCGTAAGGGACAGCTACAATGAGCAGTTCTTC. This codes for CASSVRDSYNEQFF. Combining the CDR3 with reference TRBV9 and TRBJ2-1 gives the whole variable domain DSGVTQTPKHLITATGQRVTLRCSPRSGDLSVYWYQQSLDQGLQFLIQYYNGEERAKGNILERFSAQQFPDLHSELNLSSLELGDSALYFCASSVRDSYNEQFFGPGTRLTVL.

The chain uses TRBV5-1 and TRBJ2-1; TRBD2 agrees at 8 bases. This CDR3 has 16 amino acids. Per the germline V gene, CDR1 is SGHRS and CDR2 is YFSETQ. V lost 1 base to trimming and J lost 6 bases; unmatched junction nucleotides: 9. CDR3 nucleotides: TGCGCCAGCAGCTTGCATGCGGGACTAGAGCGCAATGAGCAGTTCTTC. Its translation: CASSLHAGLERNEQFF.

CDR3 in amino acids: CATSRDTGQGSHEQYF. The CDR3 region has the DNA TGTGCCACCAGCAGAGATACAGGACAGGGGTCCCACGAGCAGTACTTC. The chain has TRBV15 and TRBJ2-7, with TRBD1 matching over 9 bases. The V and J ends lost 0 bases and 5 bases, in that order; junction bases with no gene match: 8. Looked up from germline, CDR1 is LNHNV and CDR2 is YYDKDF (reference sequence). The CDR3 is 16 amino acids.

The chain links TRBV4-2 to TRBJ2-2; D is perhaps TRBD2 (5 bases). Germline-derived CDR1 and CDR2 are LGHNA and YNFKEQ. This CDR3 comprises 16 residues. The germline V and J ends were trimmed by 4 bases and 4 bases, with 16 bases remaining between them. DNA for the CDR3: TGTGCCAGCAGCCCCCTTGGCGGGCATGGCACCGGGGAGCTGTTTTTT. This codes for CASSPLGGHGTGELFF.

This clone was observed a handful of times. The chain joins TRBV30 to TRBJ1-2; D remains unclear. V lost 4 bases and J lost 5, with 11 bases in between. The germline V gene has CDR1 GTSNPN and CDR2 SVGIG (reference sequence). This CDR3 contains 12 residues. The CDR3 DNA reads as TGTGCCTGGACCCAAGGCTGGTATGGCTACACCTTC. As protein: CAWTQGWYGYTF. The whole variable domain, remainder taken from reference TRBV30 and TRBJ1-2, is SQTIHQWPATLVQPVGSPLSLECTVEGTSNPNLYWYRQAAGRGLQLLFYSVGIGQISSEVPQNLSASRPQDRQFILSSKKLLLSDSGFYLCAWTQGWYGYTFGSGTRLTVV.

The V gene is TRBV14, the J gene TRBJ1-2; D is unclear. The CDR3 consists of 13 residues. The germline CDR1 and CDR2 sequences are SGHDN and FVKESK. V lost 2 bases and J lost 5, with 9 bases in between. This chain's CDR3 is CASSQYVEYGYTF. The CDR3 DNA follows: TGTGCCAGCAGCCAATACGTTGAATATGGCTACACCTTC.

This clone was found a few times. The chain recombines TRBV7-8 with TRBJ1-2; 7 bases are shared with TRBD1. The junction had 10 bases not matched to a gene; V was cut back by 2 bases and J by 7 bases. Germline CDR1 and CDR2: SGHVS and FQNEAQ. CDR3 length: 15 residues. The CDR3 DNA is TGTGCCAGCAGCTTACCGACAGGGAGTAGCGGTGGCTACACCTTC. Translated, it gives CASSLPTGSSGGYTF.

The J gene is TRBJ2-1, the V gene TRBV5-1; D remains ambiguous. This CDR3 is built from 14 residues. Deletions cut 4 bases from V and 5 bases from J, with 13 bases between. Germline-derived CDR1 and CDR2 are SGHRS and YFSETQ. CDR3 in DNA: TGCGCCAGCAGCGACATCGCCGCGGACAATGAGCAGTTCTTC. This codes for CASSDIAADNEQFF.

The chain carries TRBV29-1 and TRBJ1-5; TRBD1 matches at 8 bases. The CDR3 is 14 amino acids. V was clipped by 6 bases and J by 6 bases; unmatched bases: 10. Looked up from germline, CDR1 is SQVTM and CDR2 is ANQGSEA. As DNA, the CDR3 is TGCAGCGTCTCTACCGGGACAGGAGGTCAGCCCCAGCATTTT. As protein: CSVSTGTGGQPQHF.